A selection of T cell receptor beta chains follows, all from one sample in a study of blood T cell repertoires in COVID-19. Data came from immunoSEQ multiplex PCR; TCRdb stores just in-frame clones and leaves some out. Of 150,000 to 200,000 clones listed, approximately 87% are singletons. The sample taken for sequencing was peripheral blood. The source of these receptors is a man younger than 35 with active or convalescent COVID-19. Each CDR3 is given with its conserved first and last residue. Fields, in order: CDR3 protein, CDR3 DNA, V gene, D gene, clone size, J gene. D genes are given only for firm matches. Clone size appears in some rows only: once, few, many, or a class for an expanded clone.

CASSLGQASPLHF	TGTGCCAGCAGTTTAGGCCAGGCTTCACCCCTCCACTTT	TRBV12-3/TRBV12-4	NA	NA	TRBJ1-6
CASSVSGQEQFF	TGTGCCAGCAGTGTCTCGGGACAGGAGCAGTTCTTC	TRBV2	TRBD1	NA	TRBJ2-1
CASSSNRDHQPQHF	TGTGCCAGCAGCTCAAACAGGGACCACCAGCCCCAGCATTTT	TRBV7-8	NA	once	TRBJ1-5
CASSLRGQGFNEQFF	TGTGCCAGCAGCTTGAGGGGACAGGGATTCAATGAGCAGTTCTTC	TRBV11-3	TRBD1	NA	TRBJ2-1
CASSLGVAGETQYF	TGTGCCAGCAGCTTAGGGGTAGCGGGGGAGACCCAGTACTTC	TRBV7-2	TRBD2	NA	TRBJ2-5
CATSETRDKGLLANTGELFF	TGTGCCACCAGTGAGACTCGGGACAAGGGCCTCCTAGCGAACACCGGGGAGCTGTTTTTT	TRBV24-1	NA	NA	TRBJ2-2
CASSSTSPYGYTF	TGTGCCAGCAGCTCGACATCGCCCTATGGCTACACCTTC	TRBV5-4	NA	few	TRBJ1-2
CASSFGTTTNEKLFF	TGTGCCAGCAGTTTCGGTACTACAACTAATGAAAAACTGTTTTTT	TRBV27	NA	NA	TRBJ1-4
CATSDHGQGAGNTIYF	TGTGCCACCAGTGACCACGGACAGGGGGCTGGAAACACCATATATTTT	TRBV24-1	TRBD1	NA	TRBJ1-3
CASSPVFETQYF	TGTGCCAGCAGCCCGGTATTTGAGACCCAGTACTTC	TRBV7-6	NA	NA	TRBJ2-5
CSVEDWSGEQFF	TGCAGCGTTGAAGATTGGTCGGGGGAGCAGTTCTTC	TRBV29-1	NA	NA	TRBJ2-1
CASSAKAGPLPGELFF	TGTGCCAGCAGTGCCAAAGCGGGACCTTTGCCCGGGGAGCTGTTTTTT	TRBV2	TRBD2	NA	TRBJ2-2
CASSRIRQGRTDTQYF	TGTGCCAGCAGCAGGATTCGACAGGGAAGAACAGATACGCAGTATTTT	TRBV21-1	NA	NA	TRBJ2-3
CASRDQLTGVVTDTQYF	TGTGCCAGCCGCGACCAACTGACAGGGGTGGTTACAGATACGCAGTATTTT	TRBV18	TRBD1	few	TRBJ2-3
CASKPEAGQAIGYTF	TGTGCCAGCAAACCCGAGGCGGGACAGGCGATAGGCTACACCTTC	TRBV2	TRBD1	NA	TRBJ1-2
CATSRDYLSSGNTIYF	TGTGCCACCAGCAGAGATTATCTCTCCTCTGGAAACACCATATATTTT	TRBV15	NA	NA	TRBJ1-3
CASSRDRVSEAFF	TGTGCCAGCAGCAGGGATCGAGTATCTGAAGCTTTCTTT	TRBV2	NA	NA	TRBJ1-1
CASTPDRGNTEAFF	TGTGCCAGTACTCCGGACAGGGGGAACACTGAAGCTTTCTTT	TRBV19	TRBD1	NA	TRBJ1-1
CASSFRGTASKLTYNEQFF	TGTGCCAGCAGCTTTCGAGGGACTGCCTCCAAATTAACCTACAATGAGCAGTTCTTC	TRBV7-9	NA	NA	TRBJ2-1
CASGRNPKENSPLHF	TGTGCTAGTGGCCGTAACCCAAAGGAGAATTCACCCCTCCACTTT	TRBV12-5	NA	NA	TRBJ1-6
CAWSYGTSFNEKLFF	TGTGCCTGGAGTTACGGGACTTCGTTTAATGAAAAACTGTTTTTT	TRBV30	NA	NA	TRBJ1-4
CASSLDPVNTGELFF	TGCGCCAGCAGCTTGGATCCAGTCAACACCGGGGAGCTGTTTTTT	TRBV5-1	NA	NA	TRBJ2-2
CASSVRRGKGYEQFF	TGTGCCAGCAGCGTCCGGCGGGGGAAGGGGTATGAGCAGTTCTTC	TRBV11-3	TRBD2	NA	TRBJ2-1
CSVGAGGEKLFF	TGCAGCGTTGGGGCAGGTGGGGAAAAACTGTTTTTT	TRBV29-1	NA	NA	TRBJ1-4
CASSQVTRQPTF	TGCGCCAGCAGCCAAGTCACGAGACAACCCACCTTC	TRBV4-1	NA	once	TRBJ1-2
CASRGSGLDYEQYF	TGTGCCAGCAGGGGATCGGGACTGGACTACGAGCAGTACTTC	TRBV28	NA	few	TRBJ2-7
CASSLTDFASPGAYGYTF	TGCGCCAGCAGCTTGACTGACTTTGCCTCCCCTGGGGCCTATGGCTACACCTTC	TRBV5-1	NA	once	TRBJ1-2
CASSFPGGQNVYGYTF	TGTGCCAGCAGTTTTCCGGGGGGGCAGAACGTCTATGGCTACACCTTC	TRBV28	NA	NA	TRBJ1-2
CASSLSRGLAFYEQYF	TGTGCCAGCAGTTTGAGTCGGGGACTGGCCTTTTACGAGCAGTACTTC	TRBV27	NA	once	TRBJ2-7
CASSYNRGSEETQYF	TGTGCCAGCAGCTATAACAGGGGTTCGGAAGAGACCCAGTACTTC	TRBV11-3	TRBD1	NA	TRBJ2-5